The 6 T cell receptor beta chains listed next were all sequenced from one sample in a study of identical twins. Via MiXCR, TCRdb re-called the 5' RACE reads, giving one row per CDR3 protein. The repertoire holds about 190,000 distinct CDR3 sequences, around 15% seen once, with 35% to 50% in the top ten. These data were also reused for a study on T cells expressing NK-cell markers.

Input material: CD8+ T cells sorted from blood. The receptors come from a woman between 18 and 29 years old in good health.

J is TRBJ2-1 and V is TRBV6-6; 8 positions agree with TRBD2. Trimming removed 4 bases from V and 10 bases from J; junction bases left unmatched: 3. Germline lookup yields CDR1 MNHNY and CDR2 SVGAGI (reference sequence). The length of the CDR3 is 12 residues. The CDR3 region has the DNA TGTGCCAGCAGTTGGCCGGGGGGGGAGCAGTTCTTC. This encodes CASSWPGGEQFF.

This clonotype was seen a few times. The DNA for the CDR3 is TGTGCCAGCAGTGAACGGGGACAGGGGTTCTACGAGCAGTACTTC. It codes for CASSERGQGFYEQYF. The chain combines TRBV6-1 with TRBJ2-7, with TRBD1 matching over 10 bases. Germline V lookup: CDR1 MNHNS, CDR2 SASEGT. CDR3 length equals 15 residues. With 2 bases clipped from V and 3 bases from J, the junction kept 4 bases outside the gene matches.

This clonotype was observed many times. V usage is TRBV3-1 and J usage is TRBJ2-7; no firm D call. The CDR3 loop spans 13 amino acids. Trimming removed 1 base at V and 0 bases at J, with 4 bases between. Germline V CDR1 and CDR2: LGHDT, YNNKEL (reference sequence). CDR3 in DNA: TGTGCCAGCAGCCAAGCGAGCTCCTACGAGCAGTACTTC. It yields the protein CASSQASSYEQYF.

The chain uses TRBV15 and TRBJ1-2; D might be TRBD1 (5 bases). V was trimmed by 2 bases and J by 4 bases, leaving 11 bases between them. The CDR3 is 14 amino acids. The germline V gene has CDR1 LNHNV and CDR2 YYDKDF (reference sequence). CDR3 loop: CATSRRGRSYGYTF. CDR3 coding DNA: TGTGCCACCAGCAGACGGGGCCGAAGCTATGGCTACACCTTC.

V and J are TRBV12-3 or TRBV12-4 and TRBJ1-3; a possible D gene is TRBD1 (5 bases). The ends were cut back, 9 bases at V and 8 bases at J, with 17 bases in the middle. The CDR3 consists of 13 residues. The CDR3 here is CASGRGGGDTIYF. DNA for the CDR3: TGTGCCAGTGGGAGGGGCGGGGGAGACACCATATATTTT.

The table lists this clonotype with a few counts. The chain carries TRBV5-6 and TRBJ1-5; a possible D gene is TRBD1 (5 bases). V lost 2 bases and J lost 6, with 9 bases in between. This CDR3 has 13 amino acids. Germline lookup yields CDR1 SGHDT and CDR2 YYEEEE. The CDR3 nucleotides read TGTGCCAGCAGCTTTGGGGGGACTCAGCCCCAGCATTTT. Translation: CASSFGGTQPQHF.